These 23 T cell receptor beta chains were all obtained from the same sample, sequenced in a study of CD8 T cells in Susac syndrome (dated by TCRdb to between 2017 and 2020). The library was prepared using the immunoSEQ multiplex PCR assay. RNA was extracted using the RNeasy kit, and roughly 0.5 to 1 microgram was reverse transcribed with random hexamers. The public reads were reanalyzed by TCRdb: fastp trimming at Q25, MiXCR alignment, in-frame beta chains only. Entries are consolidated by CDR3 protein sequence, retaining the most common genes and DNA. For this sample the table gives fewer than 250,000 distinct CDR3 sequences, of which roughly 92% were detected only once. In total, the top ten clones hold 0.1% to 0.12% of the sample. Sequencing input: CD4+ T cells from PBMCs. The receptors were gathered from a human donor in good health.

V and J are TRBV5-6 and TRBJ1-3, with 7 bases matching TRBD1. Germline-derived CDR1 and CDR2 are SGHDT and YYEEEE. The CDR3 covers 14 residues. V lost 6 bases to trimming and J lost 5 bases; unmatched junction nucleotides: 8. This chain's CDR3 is CASTSGQRRNTIYF. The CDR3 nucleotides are TGTGCCAGCACGTCGGGACAGCGAAGAAACACCATATATTTT.

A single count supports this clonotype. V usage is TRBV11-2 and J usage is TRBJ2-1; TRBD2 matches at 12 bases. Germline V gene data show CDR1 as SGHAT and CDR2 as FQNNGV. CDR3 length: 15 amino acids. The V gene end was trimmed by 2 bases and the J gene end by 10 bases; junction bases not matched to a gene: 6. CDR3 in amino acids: CASSLTLAGGVEQFF. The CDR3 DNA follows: TGTGCCAGCAGCTTAACCCTAGCGGGGGGGGTCGAGCAGTTCTTC.

The CDR3 region has the DNA TGTGCCAGCTCACCACAGCGGCAGAGGAACACTGAAGCTTTCTTT. It is translated as CASSPQRQRNTEAFF. The V and J genes are TRBV18 and TRBJ1-1; D uncertain. Germline V gene lookup returns CDR1 KGHSH and CDR2 LQKENI. V dropped 1 base and J dropped 1 base, with 10 bases sitting between them. The CDR3 covers 15 residues. The full variable domain, completed using reference TRBV18 and TRBJ1-1, is NAGVMQNPRHLVRRRGQEARLRCSPMKGHSHVYWYRQLPEEGLKFMVYLQKENIIDESGMPKERFSAEFPKEGPSILRIQQVVRGDSAAYFCASSPQRQRNTEAFFGQGTRLTVV.

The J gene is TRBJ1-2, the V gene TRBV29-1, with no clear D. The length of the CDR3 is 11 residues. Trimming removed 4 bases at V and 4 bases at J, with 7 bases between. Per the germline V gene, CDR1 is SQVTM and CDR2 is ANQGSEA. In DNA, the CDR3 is TGCAGCGTTGGGGTAACCTATGGCTACACCTTC. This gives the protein CSVGVTYGYTF.

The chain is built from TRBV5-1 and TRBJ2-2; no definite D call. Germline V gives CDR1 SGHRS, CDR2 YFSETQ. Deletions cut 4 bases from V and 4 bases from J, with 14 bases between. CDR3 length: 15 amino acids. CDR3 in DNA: TGCGCCAGCAGCGTCATGGGGATAGGCACCGGGGAGCTGTTTTTT. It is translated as CASSVMGIGTGELFF.

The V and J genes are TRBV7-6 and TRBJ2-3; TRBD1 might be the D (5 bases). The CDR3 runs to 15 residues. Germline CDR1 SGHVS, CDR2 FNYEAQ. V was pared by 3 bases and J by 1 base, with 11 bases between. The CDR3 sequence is CASSFVSGRTDTQYF. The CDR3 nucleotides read TGTGCCAGCAGCTTTGTGTCAGGGCGCACAGATACGCAGTATTTT.

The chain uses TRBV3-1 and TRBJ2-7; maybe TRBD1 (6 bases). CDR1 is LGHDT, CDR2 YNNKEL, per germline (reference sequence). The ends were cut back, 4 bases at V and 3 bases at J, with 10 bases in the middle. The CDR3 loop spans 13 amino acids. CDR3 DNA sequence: TGTGCCAGCAGCCCCCGGGACAACTACGAGCAGTACTTC. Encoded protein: CASSPRDNYEQYF.

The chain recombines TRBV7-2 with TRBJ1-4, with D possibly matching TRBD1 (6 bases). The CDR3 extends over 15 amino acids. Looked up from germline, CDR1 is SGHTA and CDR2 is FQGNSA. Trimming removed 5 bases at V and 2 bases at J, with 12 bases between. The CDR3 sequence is CASSPYRDTNEKLFF. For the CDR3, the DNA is TGTGCCAGCAGCCCCTACAGGGATACTAATGAAAAACTGTTTTTT. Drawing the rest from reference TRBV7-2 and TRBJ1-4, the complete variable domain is GAGVSQSPSNKVTEKGKDVELRCDPISGHTALYWYRQSLGQGLEFLIYFQGNSAPDKSGLPSDRFSAERTGGSVSTLTIQRTQQEDSAVYLCASSPYRDTNEKLFFGSGTQLSVL.

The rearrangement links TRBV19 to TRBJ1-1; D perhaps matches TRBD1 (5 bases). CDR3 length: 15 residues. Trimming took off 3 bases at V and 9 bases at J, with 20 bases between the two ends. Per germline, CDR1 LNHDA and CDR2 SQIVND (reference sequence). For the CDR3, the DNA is TGTGCCAGTAGTATCAGTGGGGGATTCGCCGGTAAAGCTTTCTTT. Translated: CASSISGGFAGKAFF.

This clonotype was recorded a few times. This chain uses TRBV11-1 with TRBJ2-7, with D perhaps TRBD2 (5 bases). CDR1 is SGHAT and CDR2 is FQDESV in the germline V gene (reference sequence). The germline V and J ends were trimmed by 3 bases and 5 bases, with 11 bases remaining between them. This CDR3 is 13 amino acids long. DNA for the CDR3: TGTGCCAGCAGCTTCCGGGAAACCCACGAGCAGTACTTC. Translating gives CASSFRETHEQYF.

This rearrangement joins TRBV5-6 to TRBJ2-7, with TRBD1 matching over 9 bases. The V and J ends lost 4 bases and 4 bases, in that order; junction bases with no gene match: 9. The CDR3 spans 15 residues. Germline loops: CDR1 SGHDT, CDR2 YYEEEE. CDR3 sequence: CASSTWDRDSYEQYF. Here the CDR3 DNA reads TGTGCCAGCAGCACCTGGGACAGGGACTCTTACGAGCAGTACTTC.

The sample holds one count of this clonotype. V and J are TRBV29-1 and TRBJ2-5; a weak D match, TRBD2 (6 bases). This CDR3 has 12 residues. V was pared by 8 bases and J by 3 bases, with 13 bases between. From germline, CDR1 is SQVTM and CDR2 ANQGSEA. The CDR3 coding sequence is TGCAGCCTCCTGCGGGGTGAAGAGACCCAGTACTTC. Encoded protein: CSLLRGEETQYF.

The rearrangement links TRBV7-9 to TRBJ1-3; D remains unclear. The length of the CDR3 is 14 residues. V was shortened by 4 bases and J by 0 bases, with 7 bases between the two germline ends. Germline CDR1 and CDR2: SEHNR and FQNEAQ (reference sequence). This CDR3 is CASSSLASGNTIYF. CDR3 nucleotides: TGTGCCAGCAGCTCCCTAGCCTCTGGAAACACCATATATTTT.

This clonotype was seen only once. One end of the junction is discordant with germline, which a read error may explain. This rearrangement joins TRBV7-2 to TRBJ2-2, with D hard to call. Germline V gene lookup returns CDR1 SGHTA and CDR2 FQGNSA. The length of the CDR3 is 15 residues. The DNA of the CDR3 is TGTGCCAGCAGATTAGGGCAGGTCGGAACCGGGGAGCTGTTTTTT. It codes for CASRLGQVGTGELFF.

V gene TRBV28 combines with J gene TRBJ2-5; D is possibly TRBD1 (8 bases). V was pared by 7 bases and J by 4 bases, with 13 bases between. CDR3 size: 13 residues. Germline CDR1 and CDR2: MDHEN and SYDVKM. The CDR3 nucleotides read TGTGCCAGCAACAGGGGGGGTATAGAGACCCAGTACTTC. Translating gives CASNRGGIETQYF.

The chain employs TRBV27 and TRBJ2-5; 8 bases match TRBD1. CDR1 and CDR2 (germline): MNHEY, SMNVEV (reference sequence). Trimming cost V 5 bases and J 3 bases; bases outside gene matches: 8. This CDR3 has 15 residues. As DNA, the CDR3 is TGTGCCAGCAGTCCACTCGGACAGGGAAAAGAGACCCAGTACTTC. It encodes CASSPLGQGKETQYF.

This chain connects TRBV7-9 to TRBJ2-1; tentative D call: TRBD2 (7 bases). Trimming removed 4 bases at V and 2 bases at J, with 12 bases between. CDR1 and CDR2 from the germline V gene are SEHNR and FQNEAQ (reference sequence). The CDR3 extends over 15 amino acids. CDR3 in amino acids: CASSSYGGPYNEQFF. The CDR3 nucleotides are TGTGCCAGCAGCTCATACGGGGGGCCCTACAATGAGCAGTTCTTC.

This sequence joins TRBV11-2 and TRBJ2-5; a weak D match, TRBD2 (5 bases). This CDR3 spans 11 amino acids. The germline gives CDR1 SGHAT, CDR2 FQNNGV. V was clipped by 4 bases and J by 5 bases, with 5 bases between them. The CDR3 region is CASSWRETQYF. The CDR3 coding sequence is TGTGCCAGCAGCTGGAGGGAGACCCAGTACTTC.

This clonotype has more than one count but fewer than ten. CDR3 protein: CASNSRGVRTEAFF. CDR3 nucleotides: TGTGCCAGCAACTCCCGGGGGGTCCGGACTGAAGCTTTCTTT. The V gene is TRBV7-2, the J gene TRBJ1-1; a weak D match, TRBD1 (5 bases). Germline V lookup: CDR1 SGHTA, CDR2 FQGNSA. V lost 7 bases and J 5 bases, leaving 17 bases between the germline ends. The CDR3 is 14 amino acids.

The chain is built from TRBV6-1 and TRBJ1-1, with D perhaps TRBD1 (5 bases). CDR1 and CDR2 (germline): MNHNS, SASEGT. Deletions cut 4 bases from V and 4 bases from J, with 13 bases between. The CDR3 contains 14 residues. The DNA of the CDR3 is TGTGCCAGCAGTGTTGACAGAGGGACCACTGAAGCTTTCTTT. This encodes CASSVDRGTTEAFF.

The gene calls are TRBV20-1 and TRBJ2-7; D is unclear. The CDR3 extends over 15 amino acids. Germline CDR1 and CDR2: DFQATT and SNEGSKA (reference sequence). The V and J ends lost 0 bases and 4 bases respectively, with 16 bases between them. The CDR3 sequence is CSAREFQHPSYEQYF. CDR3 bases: TGCAGTGCTAGAGAGTTCCAGCACCCCTCTTACGAGCAGTACTTC.

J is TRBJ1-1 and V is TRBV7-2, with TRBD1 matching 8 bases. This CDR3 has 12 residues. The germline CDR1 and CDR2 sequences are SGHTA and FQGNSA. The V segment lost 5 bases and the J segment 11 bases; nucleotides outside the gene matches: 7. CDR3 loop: CASSRAGGGAFF. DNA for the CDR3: TGTGCCAGCAGCAGAGCAGGGGGCGGTGCTTTCTTT.

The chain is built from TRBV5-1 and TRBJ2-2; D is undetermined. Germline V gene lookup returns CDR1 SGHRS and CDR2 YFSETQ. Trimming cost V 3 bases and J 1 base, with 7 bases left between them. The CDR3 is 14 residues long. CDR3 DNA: TGCGCCAGCAGCTCATATGGGAACACCGGGGAGCTGTTTTTT. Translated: CASSSYGNTGELFF.